Given below is one T cell receptor beta chain in context. What it recognizes is unknown. The data are from a study of cytomegalovirus exposure and HLA in healthy donors. While unrecorded immune exposures were likely, the donors were nominally healthy when sampled. The primer mix had 60 Vbeta and 13 Jbeta primers. Measured with immunoSEQ multiplex PCR; TCRdb has only the in-frame clones, and not every one. Of under 200,000 clones in the sample, 70% to 80% are singletons; the top ten hold approximately 1.3%. The ends were cut back, 2 bases at V and 1 base at J, with 8 bases in the middle. CDR1 is SGHTA and CDR2 is FQGTGA in the germline V gene. The CDR3 is 15 residues long. Study observations and caveats: Accurate HLA-A and HLA-B prediction from TCR beta sequences was reported for most subjects. A missense variant in DCLRE1C was later tied to TCR beta V- and J-gene trimming.

The chain uses TRBV7-3 and TRBJ2-2; TRBD2 is a possible D gene (5 bases). The sequence came from a man under 40 in good health and CMV-seronegative. The sample taken for sequencing was PBMCs. CDR3 sequence (DNA): TGTGCCAGCAGCTTAGGACGGGGGAACACCGGGGAGCTGTTTTTT. Protein: CASSLGRGNTGELFF.